This entry concerns a single T cell receptor beta chain. There is no known antigen for this receptor. No base quality information exists; no much larger clone differs at one position. V is trimmed back by 3 bases and J by 4 bases, and the junction contains 11 bases that no gene match accounts for. According to the germline V gene, CDR1 reads KGHSH and CDR2 reads LQKENI. The CDR3 spans 18 residues, from the cysteine through the phenylalanine. This entry keeps only the CDR3 DNA: 54 bases, framed from base 1. CD4+ T cells from unexposed donors were collected before the COVID-19 pandemic (2011-2018). After less than 13 days of culture, CD4+ T cells were isolated with the EasySep CD4+ T cell isolation kit. Unexposed donor CD4+ T cells were tested for reactivity to SARS-CoV-2 S and N and four common cold coronavirus spike pools, as cell number allowed. Each well received 1.5 million to 2.5 million PBMCs, cultured in IMDM supplemented with around 4.7% human AB serum and about 9.2 IU/ml IL-2. Half of the culture medium was replaced with fresh IL-2-containing medium on days 3 and 7. Triplicate replicate wells were generally used for each peptide culture condition. The leukapheresis product used for the unexposed donors was purchased from a commercial source. PBMCs were isolated from leukapheresis product or whole blood by Ficoll-Paque PLUS gradient centrifugation. PBMCs were either cryopreserved at -140°C or used fresh in the expansion assay. The QIAamp Micro DNA Kit was used to extract genomic DNA from the CD4+ T cells.

Library construction relied on the immunoSEQ multiplex PCR assay. The paper's processing steps were these. During preprocessing, nonproductive sequences were removed, along with CDR3s that did not begin with C, did not end with F or W, or were shorter than 7 amino acids. The MANAFEST web app identified antigen-specific clonotypes based on expansion compared with the reference and other culture wells. To be counted as positive, a clone had to show significant expansion compared with the reference culture, at an FDR below 0.05, in 2 of 3 replicate wells. Positive clones also required significant expansion versus all other tandem wells and an odds ratio above 5. After three terminal residues were trimmed from each end, CDR3 homology was quantified as pairwise Levenshtein distance using the stringdist R package. In TCRdb, the immuneACCESS table is reduced to in-frame sequences with V and J assigned. These tables do not hold every clone; where another copy was compared, an unresolved V gene accounts for under half, and the others remain unexplained. For V, J and clone size, that table is used; D and trimming come from the DNA. This sample is represented by roughly 15,000 clones; more than 75% of them were singletons. The top ten clones comprise about 33% of the sample.

This sample was taken from a study of CD4 T cells in relation to SARS-CoV-2 and coronaviruses (dated by TCRdb to the early 2020s). As for the study more broadly: In the ViraFEST assay, PBMCs were grown with antigen for approximately ten days, and TCR beta CDR3s were then sequenced to identify antigen-specific clonal expansions. An HIV-1 Nef peptide pool or a no-peptide culture served as the negative reference condition. Samples from a few pre-COVID donors and the naive versus memory experiments were sequenced with the Adaptive Biotechnologies TCR-sequencing kit; other data were Illumina-based. At the level of individual TCR clonotypes, the study measured memory CD4+ T cell crossreactivity between SARS-CoV-2 spike protein and common cold coronavirus spike proteins. A different, Illumina-based TCR-beta assay was used to sequence expansion assays from other donors in the study. Using patient-derived lymphoblastoid cell lines, the shared crossreactive spike epitopes were mapped to their HLA restriction.

Overall study outcomes, separate from this receptor: No donor contributed both pre-pandemic and post-infection samples, which limited tracing the source of pre-existing responses. Because the crossreactivity analysis focused on spike protein, crossreactivity against other viral proteins was not assessed. The study was constrained by small numbers of patients and of tested TCRs. Memory CD4+ clonotypes crossrecognizing SARS-CoV-2 and at least one common cold coronavirus spike were found in approximately 60% of donors. Compared with monoreactive clones, crossreactive clones had significantly weaker SARS-CoV-2-driven expansion, a result consistent with antigenic imprinting.

The sequence joins TRBV18 to TRBJ2-1, and 11 bases in between align with TRBD2. The sequence was collected from a human donor in good health. Specimen: CD4+ T cells from PBMCs, cultured in vitro. In nucleotides, the sequence is TGTGCCAGCTCACCTCCCGTTGGTAGCGGGAGGGGGTACAATGAGCAGTTCTTC. It codes for CASSPPVGSGRGYNEQFF.